This is a list of T cell receptor beta chains from one sample in a study of beta chain features in type 1 diabetes. Profiling relied on immunoSEQ multiplex PCR, and the TCRdb table lists in-frame clones only, not all of them. The sample holds 500,000 to 800,000 clones, roughly an eighth seen once. Sequenced sample: naive CD4+ T cells from blood. The source of these receptors is a man aged 25-45 years with type 1 diabetes. The CDR3 runs from the conserved cysteine through the conserved F or W. The D gene is left open where the match is weak. Not every row has a clone size; where given, it reads once, few, many or a size class.

j_call d_call clone_size v_call cdr3_aa cdr3_nt
TRBJ1-3 TRBD1 - TRBV29-1 CSVALGTASGNTIYF TGCAGCGTTGCTCTCGGGACAGCCTCTGGAAACACCATATATTTT
TRBJ1-2 - - TRBV5-4 CASSLEGRRYYGYTF TGTGCCAGCAGCTTGGAGGGACGCAGGTACTATGGCTACACCTTC
TRBJ1-1 - few TRBV18 CASSPWGPEAFF TGTGCCAGCTCACCATGGGGGCCTGAAGCTTTCTTT
TRBJ2-3 TRBD2 few TRBV7-3 CASTPSGTSTDTQYF TGTGCCAGCACCCCAAGCGGGACTAGCACAGATACGCAGTATTTT
TRBJ2-1 - few TRBV21-1 CASSNPQVSSYNEQFF TGTGCCAGCAGCAATCCACAGGTTTCGTCCTACAATGAGCAGTTCTTC
TRBJ2-7 - - TRBV11-3 CASSLGGQISYEQYF TGTGCCAGCAGCTTAGGCGGACAGATTTCCTACGAGCAGTACTTC
TRBJ1-4 TRBD1 - TRBV7-9 CASSPDREVIEKLFF TGTGCCAGCAGTCCGGACAGGGAAGTAATTGAAAAACTGTTTTTT
TRBJ2-3 TRBD2 - TRBV9 CASSVPRTSGGPSDTQYF TGTGCCAGCAGCGTCCCCAGGACTAGCGGGGGGCCCAGCGATACGCAGTATTTT
TRBJ1-2 - few TRBV9 CASSVAAGWDYTF TGTGCCAGCAGCGTAGCTGCAGGTTGGGACTACACCTTC
TRBJ2-3 TRBD2 - TRBV10-3 CAISESGVAGGTDTQYF TGTGCCATCAGTGAGTCTGGGGTAGCGGGGGGGACAGATACGCAGTATTTT
TRBJ1-6 - - TRBV18 CASSPSGSSYNSPLHF TGTGCCAGCTCACCCTCAGGGAGCTCCTATAATTCACCCCTCCACTTT
TRBJ1-3 - few TRBV7-2 CASSLPGNTIYF TGTGCCAGCAGCTTACCTGGAAACACCATATATTTT
TRBJ2-5 - few TRBV30 CAWSVQGTQAQYF TGTGCCTGGAGTGTACAGGGTACTCAGGCCCAGTACTTC
TRBJ2-5 TRBD1 few TRBV2 CASSRQGEQETQYF TGTGCCAGCTCCCGACAGGGGGAGCAAGAGACCCAGTACTTC
TRBJ2-2 - few TRBV7-9 CASSLSPNTGELFF TGTGCCAGCAGCTTAAGCCCTAACACCGGGGAGCTGTTTTTT
TRBJ1-5 - - TRBV5-6 CASSLRSSNQPQHF TGTGCCAGCAGCTTGCGGAGTAGCAATCAGCCCCAGCATTTT
TRBJ2-1 - few TRBV11-3 CASSFCEVGGRIPDEQFF TGTGCCAGCAGCTTTTGTGAGGTGGGGGGCCGTATACCCGATGAGCAGTTCTTC
TRBJ2-5 - few TRBV10-3 CAISESGTQETQYF TGTGCCATCAGTGAGTCGGGTACCCAAGAGACCCAGTACTTC
TRBJ2-2 - few TRBV18 CASSPLEAGANTGELFF TGTGCCAGCTCACCCTTAGAAGCAGGGGCAAACACCGGGGAGCTGTTTTTT
TRBJ1-1 - - TRBV29-1 CSVQTGDNTEAFF TGCAGCGTCCAGACAGGTGATAACACTGAAGCTTTCTTT
TRBJ2-3 TRBD2 few TRBV4-3 CASSQRSGDASTDTQYF TGCGCCAGCAGCCAACGGAGCGGGGATGCTAGCACAGATACGCAGTATTTT
TRBJ1-1 - few TRBV18 CASSRGASDTEAFF TGTGCCAGCTCACGTGGGGCTTCGGACACTGAAGCTTTCTTT
TRBJ1-2 TRBD1 few TRBV10-3 CAIRGTGANYGYTF TGTGCCATCAGGGGGACAGGGGCGAACTATGGCTACACCTTC
TRBJ2-2 TRBD1 few TRBV9 CASNPQGQWNTGELFF TGTGCCAGCAACCCACAGGGGCAGTGGAACACCGGGGAGCTGTTTTTT
TRBJ2-2 - - TRBV18 CASSPYSRQNTGELFF TGTGCCAGCTCACCTTATTCCCGACAGAACACCGGGGAGCTGTTTTTT
TRBJ2-1 TRBD2 - TRBV4-3 CASSQSSGTYNEQFF TGCGCCAGCAGCCAATCTAGCGGCACCTACAATGAGCAGTTCTTC
TRBJ1-5 TRBD1 - TRBV2 CASKTGRNQPQHF TGTGCCAGCAAGACAGGGAGAAATCAGCCCCAGCATTTT
TRBJ1-2 - few TRBV6-4 CASRSTTDSVSYTF TGTGCCAGCAGGTCTACCACCGACAGTGTTAGCTACACCTTC
TRBJ1-2 - - TRBV7-9 CASSLDLRNYGYTF TGTGCCAGCAGCTTAGACCTACGGAACTATGGCTACACCTTC
TRBJ2-2 - - TRBV19 CASSALGGNTGELFF TGTGCCAGTAGTGCCTTAGGAGGGAACACCGGGGAGCTGTTTTTT
TRBJ2-4 - - TRBV4-3 CASSARRGVDIQYF TGCGCCAGCAGCGCCCGCCGCGGGGTCGACATTCAGTACTTC
TRBJ2-3 TRBD1 - TRBV7-2 CASSTHRGSTDTQYF TGTGCCAGCAGCACACACAGGGGTAGCACAGATACGCAGTATTTT
TRBJ2-1 TRBD2 - TRBV25-1 CASSWGGGNEQFF TGTGCCAGCAGTTGGGGGGGAGGGAATGAGCAGTTCTTC
TRBJ2-1 TRBD2 few TRBV18 CASSPSGGTNEQFF TGTGCCAGCTCCCCTAGCGGGGGGACGAATGAGCAGTTCTTC
TRBJ2-7 - few TRBV7-2 CASSPRSSAVRYEQYF TGTGCCAGCAGTCCTCGGTCGAGTGCTGTTAGGTACGAGCAGTACTTC
TRBJ1-2 TRBD1 few TRBV4-3 CASSQGGQSFYGYTF TGCGCCAGCAGCCAGGGGGGACAGTCGTTCTATGGCTACACCTTC
TRBJ1-4 TRBD1 few TRBV7-9 CASSSSQGVEKLFF TGTGCCAGCAGCTCCTCACAGGGGGTGGAAAAACTGTTTTTT
TRBJ1-1 - - TRBV4-2 CASSQETNTEAFF TGTGCCAGCAGCCAAGAAACGAACACTGAAGCTTTCTTT
TRBJ2-2 - - TRBV28 CASSSGYTGELFF TGTGCCAGCAGTTCAGGGTACACCGGGGAGCTGTTTTTT
TRBJ2-1 TRBD2 few TRBV9 CASSARLAGSSYNEQFF TGTGCCAGCAGCGCGAGACTAGCGGGGTCCTCCTACAATGAGCAGTTCTTC
TRBJ1-1 - few TRBV9 CASSVVEMNTEAFF TGTGCCAGCAGCGTAGTGGAGATGAACACTGAAGCTTTCTTT
TRBJ2-5 - - TRBV5-4 CASSLVVEETQYF TGTGCCAGCAGCTTGGTGGTCGAAGAGACCCAGTACTTC